This T cell receptor beta chain was obtained from a study of cytomegalovirus exposure and HLA in healthy donors. Overall study context: The 500 to 850 first-cohort repertoires and the approximately 130 validation repertoires shared the same platform, a later analysis reported. Study-level results: Cytomegalovirus association was listed for 164 TCR beta chains. Rare TCR sequences predominated, though certain public TCRs were found in many donors. Specific recognition of CMV antigens was confirmed in vitro for a few chains (all CMV-associated).

Remarks on this clone: Its target is not known.

Germline CDR1 reads MDHEN; CDR2 reads SYDVKM. This CDR3 contains 13 residues. V was pared by 4 bases and J by 3 bases, with 3 bases of the junction left unmatched. Sequencing used immunoSEQ multiplex PCR; TCRdb keeps in-frame clones, though not all of them. The table shows tens of thousands of clones, with around 95% occurring only once. The source material was PBMCs. This clonotype originated in a woman between 18 and 29 years old in good health and CMV-seronegative. The chain employs TRBV28 and TRBJ2-7; 7 nucleotides agree with TRBD2. The DNA of the CDR3 is TGTGCCAGCAGTTCTGGGGAGGGCTACGAGCAGTACTTC. This translates into CASSSGEGYEQYF. Based on the CDR3 plus reference TRBV28 and TRBJ2-7, the full variable domain is DVKVTQSSRYLVKRTGEKVFLECVQDMDHENMFWYRQDPGLGLRLIYFSYDVKMKEKGDIPEGYSVSREKKERFSLILESASTNQTSMYLCASSSGEGYEQYFGPGTRLTVT.